A single sample gave rise to the 32 T cell receptor beta chains below, sequenced in a study of cytomegalovirus exposure and HLA in healthy donors. Primers: 60 Vbeta forward and 13 Jbeta reverse. TCRdb keeps only in-frame clones here, not all; method: immunoSEQ multiplex PCR. The sample has roughly 120,000 clones, roughly 69% seen once. The sample was PBMCs. The source is a woman aged 35 to 49 in good health and CMV-seropositive.

V usage is TRBV6-5 and J usage is TRBJ2-7; D may be TRBD2 (6 bases). The germline V gene encodes CDR1 MNHEY and CDR2 SVGAGI. V shed 6 bases and J shed 1 base, with 16 bases lying between them. The CDR3 spans 15 residues. This CDR3 is CASRYSGPASYEQYF. The DNA of the CDR3 is TGTGCCAGCAGGTATAGCGGACCTGCATCCTACGAGCAGTACTTC.

The rearrangement links TRBV6-5 to TRBJ2-5; D gene ambiguous. TRBJ2-7 explains the end of the DNA better; the J call may be wrong. The CDR3 is 13 amino acids. CDR1 MNHEY and CDR2 SVGAGI come from the germline V gene. The CDR3 DNA reads as TGTGCCAGCAGCCTCGGTTTCTCCTACGAGCAGTACTTC. Its translation: CASSLGFSYEQYF.

V and J are TRBV29-1 and TRBJ2-1, with TRBD1 matching over 8 bases. The CDR3 is 13 amino acids. The V segment lost 6 bases and the J segment 3 bases; nucleotides outside the gene matches: 4. The germline gives CDR1 SQVTM, CDR2 ANQGSEA. The CDR3 is CSVPGQDYNEQFF. CDR3 in DNA: TGCAGCGTACCGGGACAGGACTACAATGAGCAGTTCTTC.

V gene TRBV28 combines with J gene TRBJ1-5; D is ambiguous. Per germline, CDR1 MDHEN and CDR2 SYDVKM. With 1 base removed from V and 9 bases from J, the gap between germline ends came to 7 bases. The CDR3 has 12 residues. CDR3 sequence reads: CASSLYNGPQHF. In DNA form, the CDR3 reads TGTGCCAGCAGTTTATACAATGGGCCCCAGCATTTT.

The rearrangement uses TRBV5-1 and TRBJ1-1; 7 bases are shared with TRBD1. The CDR3 runs 14 residues. V gave up 4 bases and J gave up 4 bases; unmatched junction bases: 7. Germline V CDR1 and CDR2: SGHRS, YFSETQ. This chain's CDR3 is CASSGGGAGTEAFF. Here the CDR3 DNA reads TGCGCCAGCAGCGGAGGGGGCGCCGGCACTGAAGCTTTCTTT.

The chain is built from TRBV4-3 and TRBJ1-6; possibly TRBD1 for D (5 bases). Trimming removed 0 bases from V and 5 bases from J, with 14 bases in between. Germline V gene lookup returns CDR1 LGHNA and CDR2 YSLEER. The CDR3 is 17 residues long. The CDR3 sequence: CASSQDRLDTNNSPLHF. CDR3 DNA sequence: TGCGCCAGCAGCCAAGATAGATTGGACACGAATAATTCACCCCTCCACTTT.

V gene TRBV27 combines with J gene TRBJ1-1; no reliable D call. The V and J ends lost 0 bases and 4 bases respectively, with 18 bases between them. CDR1 is MNHEY and CDR2 is SMNVEV in the germline V gene (reference sequence). The CDR3 loop spans 17 amino acids. Written as DNA, the CDR3 is TGTGCCAGCAGTTTATCTAACCCCAGGTTGTCTGGCACTGAAGCTTTCTTT. It is translated as CASSLSNPRLSGTEAFF.

In this sample, this clone turned up a few times. The rearrangement joins TRBV5-1 to TRBJ2-7; no clear D gene. The V gene lost 3 bases and the J gene lost 3 bases, with 19 bases spanning the gap. CDR3 length equals 16 residues. Germline V gene data show CDR1 as SGHRS and CDR2 as YFSETQ. The CDR3 DNA is TGCGCCAGCAGCTCCTCCAATACCGAACTTCACTACGAGCAGTACTTC. Its translation is CASSSSNTELHYEQYF.

The CDR3 here is CASSPGIEQYF. For the CDR3, the DNA is TGTGCCAGCAGCCCAGGGATCGAGCAGTACTTC. The rearrangement uses TRBV7-9 and TRBJ2-7; a possible D gene is TRBD1 (5 bases). Germline values: CDR1 SEHNR, CDR2 FQNEAQ (reference sequence). Deletions cut 5 bases from V and 6 bases from J, with 8 bases between. The CDR3 contains 11 residues.

This clone was found a few times. The rearrangement joins TRBV7-2 to TRBJ2-4; 8 bases are shared with TRBD2. The length of the CDR3 is 15 residues. Losses at the gene ends were 1 base for V and 7 bases for J; bases not matched to a gene: 6. Germline-derived CDR1 and CDR2 are SGHTA and FQGNSA. The CDR3 DNA reads as TGTGCCAGCAGCTTAGAGAGCGGGAGATGGAACATTCAGTACTTC. Its protein is CASSLESGRWNIQYF.

In the case of this clone: A junction end diverges from the germline sequence, so it may reflect a read error. The V call is TRBV7-9, the J call TRBJ1-4; a weak D match, TRBD1 (5 bases). The CDR3 runs to 15 residues. Per germline, CDR1 SEHNR and CDR2 FQNEAQ (reference sequence). The CDR3 is CSSSPPGGTNEKLFF. The CDR3 DNA sequence: TGTTCCAGCAGCCCCCCGGGGGGGACTAATGAAAAACTGTTTTTT.

The gene calls are TRBV27 and TRBJ2-1, with D perhaps matching TRBD2 (6 bases). Germline V CDR1 and CDR2: MNHEY, SMNVEV (reference sequence). The CDR3 covers 14 residues. V shed 9 bases and J shed 0 bases, with 12 bases lying between them. The DNA for the CDR3 is TGTGCCAGTGGGACCGGGAGCTCCTACAATGAGCAGTTCTTC. It codes for CASGTGSSYNEQFF.

This chain links TRBV29-1 with TRBJ2-1; TRBD2 agrees at 15 bases. V was clipped by 6 bases and J by 8 bases; unmatched bases: 14. The CDR3 totals 17 residues. Germline V gives CDR1 SQVTM, CDR2 ANQGSEA. The CDR3 DNA reads as TGCAGCGTCGCGGGGAGGACTAGCGGGAGGGCCTTGGATGAGCAGTTCTTC. This sequence encodes CSVAGRTSGRALDEQFF.

This rearrangement joins TRBV19 to TRBJ2-1; 12 bases align to TRBD1. This CDR3 has 15 residues. Germline CDR1 reads LNHDA; CDR2 reads SQIVND (reference sequence). Trimming removed 8 bases from V and 8 bases from J; junction bases left unmatched: 10. CDR3 residues: CASVEPGQGADEQFF. The CDR3 bases are TGTGCCAGTGTGGAGCCGGGACAGGGGGCTGATGAGCAGTTCTTC.

This clone came up a few times. V gene TRBV5-1 combines with J gene TRBJ1-4; D gene ambiguous. Germline V lookup: CDR1 SGHRS, CDR2 YFSETQ. V lost 6 bases and J 3 bases, leaving 9 bases between the germline ends. The CDR3 runs to 13 residues. CDR3 sequence (DNA): TGCGCCAGCATGGCGGTACCTAATGAAAAACTGTTTTTT. This encodes CASMAVPNEKLFF. The complete variable domain, with remaining parts taken from reference TRBV5-1 and TRBJ1-4, reads KAGVTQTPRYLIKTRGQQVTLSCSPISGHRSVSWYQQTPGQGLQFLFEYFSETQRNKGNFPGRFSGRQFSNSRSEMNVSTLELGDSALYLCASMAVPNEKLFFGSGTQLSVL.

V is TRBV11-2 and J is TRBJ2-4, with 7 bases fitting TRBD1. With 7 bases clipped from V and 4 bases from J, the junction kept 7 bases outside the gene matches. CDR3 size: 14 residues. Per the germline V gene, CDR1 is SGHAT and CDR2 is FQNNGV. The CDR3 bases are TGTGCCAGCACCGCTATGACAGGGAAAAACATTCAGTACTTC. Its translation: CASTAMTGKNIQYF.

The CDR3 loop reads CASSLGAGTGELFF. The DNA for the CDR3 is TGTGCCAGCAGTCTGGGGGCAGGCACCGGGGAGCTGTTTTTT. The chain carries TRBV27 and TRBJ2-2; D possibly corresponds to TRBD1 (6 bases). V dropped 5 bases and J dropped 4 bases, with 11 bases sitting between them. The CDR3 runs to 14 residues. Per germline, CDR1 MNHEY and CDR2 SMNVEV (reference sequence).

This clone was seen only a few times. The chain recombines TRBV7-9 with TRBJ1-1; TRBD1 might be the D (6 bases). Per germline, CDR1 SEHNR and CDR2 FQNEAQ (reference sequence). V lost 2 bases, J lost 0 bases, and 10 bases lay in between. The CDR3 runs to 15 residues. The chain's CDR3 is CASSLTGSMNTEAFF. The CDR3 coding sequence is TGTGCCAGCAGCTTAACAGGGTCCATGAACACTGAAGCTTTCTTT.

This rearrangement joins TRBV7-3 to TRBJ2-1; D is possibly TRBD2 (5 bases). Germline loops: CDR1 SGHTA, CDR2 FQGTGA. The CDR3 contains 19 residues. Trimming pared 5 bases from V and 4 bases from J, leaving 27 bases between. This chain's CDR3 is CASSGIGGSDKGPYNEQFF. The CDR3 nucleotides are TGTGCCAGCAGCGGAATCGGTGGTAGCGATAAAGGGCCATACAATGAGCAGTTCTTC. Complete variable domain (other parts from reference TRBV7-3 and TRBJ2-1): GAGVSQTPSNKVTEKGKYVELRCDPISGHTALYWYRQSLGQGPEFLIYFQGTGAADDSGLPNDRFFAVRPEGSVSTLKIQRTERGDSAVYLCASSGIGGSDKGPYNEQFFGPGTRLTVL.

The genes are TRBV5-1 and TRBJ1-2; a possible D gene is TRBD1 (5 bases). This CDR3 spans 16 amino acids. V gave up 1 base and J gave up 3 bases, with 16 bases separating them. CDR1 is SGHRS and CDR2 is YFSETQ in the germline V gene. CDR3 DNA sequence: TGCGCCAGCAGCTTGTCCGCAGAGCGGGGGGACTATGGCTACACCTTC. Translated, it gives CASSLSAERGDYGYTF.

This clone has only one observation. The chain has TRBV27 and TRBJ2-7, with a tentative D call TRBD2 (6 bases). V lost 5 bases and J lost 4, with 12 bases in between. The CDR3 extends over 13 amino acids. Germline assignment: CDR1 MNHEY and CDR2 SMNVEV (reference sequence). The CDR3 region is CASSREGTYEQYF. The CDR3 DNA reads as TGTGCCAGCAGTCGTGAGGGGACTTACGAGCAGTACTTC.

This chain connects TRBV5-3 to TRBJ2-5; a possible D gene is TRBD1 (6 bases). The DNA end is a closer match to TRBJ2-7, so the J assignment may be wrong. TRBV5-3 is an ORF; its function is uncertain. CDR3 length: 16 amino acids. CDR3 in amino acids: CARSYRLDRDYYEQYF. The CDR3 bases are TGTGCCAGAAGCTACAGGCTGGACAGAGATTACTACGAGCAGTACTTC.

The chain recombines TRBV30 with TRBJ1-2; D is ambiguous. The CDR3 is made up of 11 amino acids. V lost 1 base and J lost 10, with 10 bases in between. The germline gives CDR1 GTSNPN, CDR2 SVGIG (reference sequence). CDR3 sequence reads: CAWSAAGFYTF. The CDR3 region has the DNA TGTGCCTGGAGTGCGGCAGGCTTCTACACCTTC.

The chain couples TRBV7-6 to TRBJ2-1; TRBD2 is a possible D gene (6 bases). This CDR3 has 17 residues. Trimming shortened V by 3 bases and J by 0 bases, and 15 bases separated the two germline ends. The germline CDR1 and CDR2 sequences are SGHVS and FNYEAQ. The CDR3 DNA is TGTGCCAGCAGCTTCCCCCTCGCTAGCGCCTCCTACAATGAGCAGTTCTTC. Translation gives CASSFPLASASYNEQFF.

This clone appeared once. This chain connects TRBV2 to TRBJ2-1, with a weak D call TRBD1 (6 bases). V was shortened by 6 bases and J by 5 bases, with 11 bases between the two germline ends. Germline-derived CDR1 and CDR2 are SNHLY and FYNNEI. The length of the CDR3 is 13 residues. CDR3 sequence reads: CASSRDTHNEQFF. Written as DNA, the CDR3 is TGTGCCAGCAGCAGGGACACCCACAATGAGCAGTTCTTC.

The chain links TRBV5-4 to TRBJ2-6; no reliable D call. V lost 0 bases, J lost 3 bases, and 13 bases lay in between. This CDR3 is built from 17 residues. From germline, CDR1 is SGHNT and CDR2 YYREEE (reference sequence). CDR3 in DNA: TGTGCCAGCAGCTTGGCTGGCGGATTAGGTGGGGCCAACGTCCTGACTTTC. It translates to CASSLAGGLGGANVLTF.

V and J are TRBV6-1 and TRBJ2-1, with a possible D match to TRBD1 (6 bases). The V end lost 4 bases, the J end lost 0 bases, and 10 bases lay between the germline ends. CDR3 length: 15 residues. Germline values: CDR1 MNHNS, CDR2 SASEGT. Here the CDR3 DNA reads TGTGCCAGCAGTGGGGACACAAACTCCTACAATGAGCAGTTCTTC. It codes for CASSGDTNSYNEQFF.

As DNA, the CDR3 is TGTGCCAGCAGCTTAGGGCAACCCACAATCAACACTGAAGCTTTCTTT. Translated: CASSLGQPTINTEAFF. This chain links TRBV7-9 with TRBJ1-1; the D is unclear. Trimming took 1 base from V and 2 from J, leaving 14 bases between them. CDR1 and CDR2 (germline): SEHNR, FQNEAQ (reference sequence). The CDR3 is made up of 16 amino acids.

This chain connects TRBV7-2 to TRBJ2-2; D ambiguous. Germline V gene lookup returns CDR1 SGHTA and CDR2 FQGNSA. The CDR3 contains 15 residues. Trimming took 1 base from V and 4 from J, leaving 10 bases between them. The CDR3 loop is CASSLDGPGTGELFF. For the CDR3, the DNA is TGTGCCAGCAGCTTAGATGGTCCGGGCACCGGGGAGCTGTTTTTT. Looking up the rest from reference TRBV7-2 and TRBJ2-2 gives the full variable domain: GAGVSQSPSNKVTEKGKDVELRCDPISGHTALYWYRQSLGQGLEFLIYFQGNSAPDKSGLPSDRFSAERTGGSVSTLTIQRTQQEDSAVYLCASSLDGPGTGELFFGEGSRLTVL.

This clone has only one observation. The chain uses TRBV18 and TRBJ1-5; D not resolved. The CDR3 consists of 14 residues. Trimming pared 6 bases from V and 6 bases from J, leaving 15 bases between. Germline V lookup: CDR1 KGHSH, CDR2 LQKENI. CDR3 sequence reads: CASSLGSSGQPQHF. Written as DNA, the CDR3 is TGTGCCAGCTCCCTAGGAAGCAGTGGTCAGCCCCAGCATTTT. The entire variable domain, with the rest obtained from reference TRBV18 and TRBJ1-5, is as follows: NAGVMQNPRHLVRRRGQEARLRCSPMKGHSHVYWYRQLPEEGLKFMVYLQKENIIDESGMPKERFSAEFPKEGPSILRIQQVVRGDSAAYFCASSLGSSGQPQHFGDGTRLSIL.

The chain is built from TRBV18 and TRBJ2-7; 9 bases agree with TRBD1. CDR1 and CDR2 from the germline V gene are KGHSH and LQKENI. Germline trimming cut 1 base from V and 1 base from J; bases unmatched to any gene: 2. The CDR3 spans 15 residues. This CDR3 is CASSPQTGGSYEQYF. The CDR3 DNA follows: TGTGCCAGCTCACCACAGACAGGGGGTTCCTACGAGCAGTACTTC.

This clone occurred a few times. The junction does not match germline at one end; this may be a read error. The chain combines TRBV7-9 with TRBJ2-7; no clear D gene. Germline V gene lookup returns CDR1 SEHNR and CDR2 FQNEAQ (reference sequence). The CDR3 loop spans 12 amino acids. CDR3 residues: CSSSLGAYEQYF. CDR3 DNA: TGTTCCAGCAGCTTAGGAGCCTACGAGCAGTACTTC.